These T cell receptor beta chains were read from a single sample in a study of technical replicates of blood from a handful of donors. The protocol was immunoSEQ multiplex PCR, while the TCRdb copy is restricted to in-frame clones and leaves out a portion. The sample shows roughly 52,000 clones, around 96% of them seen only once. The sequenced sample consisted of PBMCs. The receptors stem from a human donor in good health. Some clones in this sample may be carry-over from other donors' samples. Both conserved end residues are part of each CDR3. Each record gives: J gene, D gene, clone size, V gene, CDR3 protein, CDR3 DNA. A D gene is named only where the DNA matches it firmly. Expanded clones get a size class; other rows say once, few or many, or leave the size out.

J gene: TRBJ2-7; D gene: NA; clone size: NA; V gene: TRBV6-5; CDR3 protein: CASTGGSYEQYF; CDR3 DNA: TGTGCCAGCACCGGGGGCTCCTACGAGCAGTACTTC
J gene: TRBJ2-1; D gene: NA; clone size: NA; V gene: TRBV6-4; CDR3 protein: CASSERGGVGDNEQFF; CDR3 DNA: TGTGCCAGCAGTGAGCGAGGGGGAGTCGGCGACAATGAGCAGTTCTTC
J gene: TRBJ2-5; D gene: NA; clone size: NA; V gene: TRBV14; CDR3 protein: CASSQVRGQKETQYF; CDR3 DNA: TGTGCCAGCAGCCAAGTTCGAGGACAGAAAGAGACCCAGTACTTC
J gene: TRBJ2-3; D gene: TRBD2; clone size: NA; V gene: TRBV27; CDR3 protein: CASSPPAGGADTQYF; CDR3 DNA: TGTGCCAGCAGTCCGCCGGCGGGGGGCGCAGATACGCAGTATTTT
J gene: TRBJ1-2; D gene: NA; clone size: NA; V gene: TRBV4-1; CDR3 protein: CASSQGATENYGYTF; CDR3 DNA: TGCGCCAGCAGCCAAGGAGCGACAGAAAACTATGGCTACACCTTC
J gene: TRBJ1-5; D gene: TRBD1; clone size: NA; V gene: TRBV30; CDR3 protein: CAWSAGTGGNQPQHF; CDR3 DNA: TGTGCCTGGAGTGCGGGGACAGGGGGCAATCAGCCCCAGCATTTT
J gene: TRBJ2-2; D gene: TRBD2; clone size: NA; V gene: TRBV12-5; CDR3 protein: CASAGWVGTSPPTGELFF; CDR3 DNA: TGTGCTAGTGCCGGTTGGGTAGGGACTAGCCCGCCCACCGGGGAGCTGTTTTTT
J gene: TRBJ2-7; D gene: TRBD1; clone size: NA; V gene: TRBV6-1; CDR3 protein: CASRDRTYEQYF; CDR3 DNA: TGTGCCAGCCGGGACAGAACCTACGAGCAGTACTTC
J gene: TRBJ2-7; D gene: NA; clone size: NA; V gene: TRBV5-4; CDR3 protein: CASSTGLSYEQYF; CDR3 DNA: TGTGCCAGCAGCACTGGACTGTCCTACGAGCAGTACTTC
J gene: TRBJ2-2; D gene: NA; clone size: NA; V gene: TRBV7-6; CDR3 protein: CASSNHPGLTNTGELFF; CDR3 DNA: TGTGCCAGCAGCAACCACCCGGGACTCACGAACACCGGGGAGCTGTTTTTT
J gene: TRBJ2-1; D gene: TRBD2; clone size: NA; V gene: TRBV11-1; CDR3 protein: CASSGSGISSYYNEQFF; CDR3 DNA: TGTGCCAGCAGCGGAAGCGGGATTTCCTCCTACTACAATGAGCAGTTCTTC
J gene: TRBJ2-1; D gene: NA; clone size: once; V gene: TRBV21-1; CDR3 protein: CASSKVGLADQYNEQFF; CDR3 DNA: TGTGCCAGCAGCAAAGTGGGGCTAGCGGACCAATACAATGAGCAGTTCTTC
J gene: TRBJ2-2; D gene: NA; clone size: NA; V gene: TRBV5-4; CDR3 protein: CASSLGSLTLTGELFF; CDR3 DNA: TGTGCCAGCAGCCTCGGGTCTCTAACACTCACCGGGGAGCTGTTTTTT
J gene: TRBJ2-3; D gene: NA; clone size: NA; V gene: TRBV2; CDR3 protein: CASRRGGVSTDTQYF; CDR3 DNA: TGTGCCAGCAGGAGGGGCGGGGTTAGCACAGATACGCAGTATTTT
J gene: TRBJ1-6; D gene: NA; clone size: NA; V gene: TRBV13; CDR3 protein: CASSPPGGLDSPLHF; CDR3 DNA: TGTGCCAGCAGCCCGCCGGGGGGGCTGGATTCACCCCTCCACTTT
J gene: TRBJ2-1; D gene: NA; clone size: once; V gene: TRBV7-2; CDR3 protein: CASSLAKSSHNEQFF; CDR3 DNA: TGTGCCAGCAGCTTAGCGAAGAGTTCCCACAATGAGCAGTTCTTC
J gene: TRBJ1-5; D gene: NA; clone size: once; V gene: TRBV27; CDR3 protein: CASSSGWGLNQPQHF; CDR3 DNA: TGTGCCAGCAGTTCTGGATGGGGCCTCAATCAGCCCCAGCATTTT
J gene: TRBJ2-7; D gene: NA; clone size: once; V gene: TRBV2; CDR3 protein: CASRYSYEQYF; CDR3 DNA: TGTGCCAGCAGGTACTCCTACGAGCAGTACTTC
J gene: TRBJ2-6; D gene: TRBD1; clone size: NA; V gene: TRBV2; CDR3 protein: CASSGGQVVSGANVLTF; CDR3 DNA: TGTGCCAGCAGTGGGGGACAGGTGGTCTCAGGGGCCAACGTCCTGACTTTC
J gene: TRBJ1-5; D gene: NA; clone size: NA; V gene: TRBV6-5; CDR3 protein: CASSSWGLNQPQHF; CDR3 DNA: TGTGCCAGCAGTTCGTGGGGGCTCAATCAGCCCCAGCATTTT
J gene: TRBJ2-1; D gene: TRBD2; clone size: NA; V gene: TRBV5-6; CDR3 protein: CASSGLASYNEQFF; CDR3 DNA: TGTGCCAGCAGCGGACTAGCGTCCTACAATGAGCAGTTCTTC
J gene: TRBJ2-5; D gene: TRBD1; clone size: NA; V gene: TRBV5-1; CDR3 protein: CASSLAGRGPETQYF; CDR3 DNA: TGCGCCAGCAGCTTGGCTGGCAGGGGGCCTGAGACCCAGTACTTC
J gene: TRBJ1-2; D gene: NA; clone size: once; V gene: TRBV2; CDR3 protein: CASSVVGLNYGYTF; CDR3 DNA: TGTGCCAGCAGTGTTGTTGGACTTAACTATGGCTACACCTTC
J gene: TRBJ1-6; D gene: NA; clone size: NA; V gene: TRBV18; CDR3 protein: CASSPPWGSDNSPLHF; CDR3 DNA: TGTGCCAGCTCACCGCCTTGGGGCTCAGACAATTCACCCCTCCACTTT
J gene: TRBJ2-1; D gene: TRBD2; clone size: NA; V gene: TRBV11-2; CDR3 protein: CASSPLAVGSGEQFF; CDR3 DNA: TGTGCCAGCAGCCCACTAGCGGTTGGGAGCGGTGAGCAGTTCTTC
J gene: TRBJ2-1; D gene: TRBD2; clone size: NA; V gene: TRBV9; CDR3 protein: CASSVDGGGAFEQFF; CDR3 DNA: TGTGCCAGCAGCGTAGATGGCGGGGGGGCCTTTGAGCAGTTCTTC
J gene: TRBJ1-4; D gene: TRBD1; clone size: NA; V gene: TRBV7-2; CDR3 protein: CASSRTGTNEKLFF; CDR3 DNA: TGTGCCAGCAGCCGGACAGGGACTAATGAAAAACTGTTTTTT
J gene: TRBJ2-5; D gene: TRBD2; clone size: NA; V gene: TRBV5-1; CDR3 protein: CASSEGYSGGRETQYF; CDR3 DNA: TGCGCCAGCAGCGAAGGGTACAGCGGGGGGAGAGAGACCCAGTACTTC
J gene: TRBJ1-3; D gene: NA; clone size: NA; V gene: TRBV7-2; CDR3 protein: CASSWGDGNTIYF; CDR3 DNA: TGTGCCAGCAGTTGGGGGGATGGAAACACCATATATTTT
J gene: TRBJ2-2; D gene: TRBD1; clone size: NA; V gene: TRBV6-5; CDR3 protein: CASSRTGGNTGELFF; CDR3 DNA: TGTGCCAGCAGCCGGACAGGGGGCAACACCGGGGAGCTGTTTTTT
J gene: TRBJ2-3; D gene: NA; clone size: NA; V gene: TRBV7-6; CDR3 protein: CASSPQPLAADTQYF; CDR3 DNA: TGTGCCAGCAGCCCCCAACCATTAGCCGCAGATACGCAGTATTTT
J gene: TRBJ2-3; D gene: TRBD2; clone size: NA; V gene: TRBV5-4; CDR3 protein: CASSLKTSGRAIDTQYF; CDR3 DNA: TGTGCCAGCAGCTTGAAAACTAGCGGGAGGGCCATAGATACGCAGTATTTT
J gene: TRBJ2-7; D gene: NA; clone size: NA; V gene: TRBV2; CDR3 protein: CASRGLTYEQYF; CDR3 DNA: TGTGCCAGCAGGGGCTTAACCTACGAGCAGTACTTC
J gene: TRBJ1-1; D gene: NA; clone size: NA; V gene: TRBV29-1; CDR3 protein: CSVTRGNTEAFF; CDR3 DNA: TGCAGCGTTACCCGGGGGAACACTGAAGCTTTCTTT
J gene: TRBJ1-1; D gene: NA; clone size: NA; V gene: TRBV7-3; CDR3 protein: CASSLTQGDTEAFF; CDR3 DNA: TGTGCCAGCAGCTTAACCCAAGGAGACACTGAAGCTTTCTTT
J gene: TRBJ2-4; D gene: NA; clone size: NA; V gene: TRBV5-1; CDR3 protein: CASSSGYWTGLDIQYF; CDR3 DNA: TGCGCCAGCAGCTCCGGATATTGGACTGGTTTGGACATTCAGTACTTC
J gene: TRBJ1-1; D gene: TRBD1; clone size: NA; V gene: TRBV10-3; CDR3 protein: CAISDEGQGRTEAFF; CDR3 DNA: TGTGCCATCAGTGACGAGGGACAGGGGCGTACTGAAGCTTTCTTT
J gene: TRBJ1-1; D gene: NA; clone size: NA; V gene: TRBV7-8; CDR3 protein: CASSLSSRRTEAFF; CDR3 DNA: TGTGCCAGCAGCTTAAGTTCACGGAGGACTGAAGCTTTCTTT
J gene: TRBJ1-1; D gene: TRBD1; clone size: NA; V gene: TRBV5-1; CDR3 protein: CASSYSTGGRTNTEAFF; CDR3 DNA: TGCGCCAGCAGCTATTCTACAGGGGGCAGAACGAACACTGAAGCTTTCTTT
J gene: TRBJ2-1; D gene: TRBD1; clone size: NA; V gene: TRBV7-9; CDR3 protein: CASSSYTDRGPRREQFF; CDR3 DNA: TGTGCCAGCAGCTCCTACACCGACAGGGGGCCAAGGCGTGAGCAGTTCTTC
J gene: TRBJ1-2; D gene: TRBD1; clone size: NA; V gene: TRBV7-9; CDR3 protein: CASSQDRGLGGGYTF; CDR3 DNA: TGTGCCAGCAGCCAAGACAGGGGACTGGGTGGTGGCTACACCTTC
J gene: TRBJ2-7; D gene: TRBD1; clone size: NA; V gene: TRBV30; CDR3 protein: CAWRGGQAYF; CDR3 DNA: TGTGCCTGGAGGGGTGGACAGGCCTACTTC
J gene: TRBJ1-2; D gene: TRBD1; clone size: NA; V gene: TRBV7-9; CDR3 protein: CASSSGQGFDYGYTF; CDR3 DNA: TGTGCCAGCAGCTCGGGACAGGGCTTCGACTATGGCTACACCTTC
J gene: TRBJ1-1; D gene: NA; clone size: NA; V gene: TRBV5-1; CDR3 protein: CASSLGAALTPMNTEAFF; CDR3 DNA: TGCGCCAGCAGCTTGGGAGCGGCGCTCACCCCCATGAACACTGAAGCTTTCTTT
J gene: TRBJ1-5; D gene: NA; clone size: once; V gene: TRBV6-4; CDR3 protein: CASSYGPRVNNQPQHF; CDR3 DNA: TGTGCCAGCAGTTATGGCCCCAGGGTGAATAATCAGCCCCAGCATTTT
J gene: TRBJ2-1; D gene: TRBD1; clone size: NA; V gene: TRBV4-3; CDR3 protein: CASSQDPGQVKDEQFF; CDR3 DNA: TGCGCCAGCAGCCAAGATCCGGGACAGGTGAAGGATGAGCAGTTCTTC
J gene: TRBJ1-2; D gene: NA; clone size: NA; V gene: TRBV7-3; CDR3 protein: CASSGYRGGYTF; CDR3 DNA: TGTGCCAGCAGCGGATACAGAGGGGGCTACACCTTC
J gene: TRBJ2-7; D gene: TRBD2; clone size: NA; V gene: TRBV5-6; CDR3 protein: CASSSLAGGQEQYF; CDR3 DNA: TGTGCCAGCAGCTCCCTAGCGGGGGGGCAAGAGCAGTACTTC
J gene: TRBJ2-3; D gene: TRBD2; clone size: NA; V gene: TRBV7-2; CDR3 protein: CASKGLAGSSDTQYF; CDR3 DNA: TGTGCCAGCAAGGGTTTAGCGGGATCGTCAGATACGCAGTATTTT
J gene: TRBJ2-5; D gene: TRBD2; clone size: NA; V gene: TRBV6-1; CDR3 protein: CASSGGTSGRVQETQYF; CDR3 DNA: TGTGCCAGCAGTGGAGGGACTAGCGGGAGGGTACAAGAGACCCAGTACTTC
J gene: TRBJ1-2; D gene: NA; clone size: NA; V gene: TRBV7-2; CDR3 protein: CASSFRAMGGSGYTF; CDR3 DNA: TGTGCCAGCAGCTTCAGGGCCATGGGGGGGAGTGGCTACACCTTC
J gene: TRBJ2-2; D gene: TRBD2; clone size: NA; V gene: TRBV6-4; CDR3 protein: CASSPTGGLETGELFF; CDR3 DNA: TGTGCCAGCAGTCCAACGGGGGGGCTGGAGACCGGGGAGCTGTTTTTT
J gene: TRBJ2-1; D gene: NA; clone size: NA; V gene: TRBV19; CDR3 protein: CASSWTELNNEQFF; CDR3 DNA: TGTGCCAGTAGTTGGACAGAGTTAAACAATGAGCAGTTCTTC
J gene: TRBJ2-7; D gene: TRBD2; clone size: NA; V gene: TRBV27; CDR3 protein: CASSFSSGSYEQYF; CDR3 DNA: TGTGCCAGCAGTTTTTCTAGCGGGAGCTACGAGCAGTACTTC
J gene: TRBJ1-2; D gene: NA; clone size: NA; V gene: TRBV5-1; CDR3 protein: CASSLTLQDYGYTF; CDR3 DNA: TGCGCCAGCAGCTTGACTTTACAGGACTATGGCTACACCTTC
J gene: TRBJ1-2; D gene: NA; clone size: once; V gene: TRBV25-1; CDR3 protein: CASSEEAGRYGYTF; CDR3 DNA: TGTGCCAGCAGTGAAGAGGCAGGGAGGTATGGCTACACCTTC
J gene: TRBJ2-1; D gene: TRBD1; clone size: NA; V gene: TRBV7-9; CDR3 protein: CASSLVARRDRGIEQFF; CDR3 DNA: TGTGCCAGCAGCTTAGTAGCCCGCCGGGACAGGGGAATTGAGCAGTTCTTC
J gene: TRBJ1-1; D gene: NA; clone size: NA; V gene: TRBV6-1; CDR3 protein: CAISRGNTEAFF; CDR3 DNA: TGTGCTATTTCCAGGGGGAACACTGAAGCTTTCTTT
J gene: TRBJ1-5; D gene: NA; clone size: NA; V gene: TRBV2; CDR3 protein: CASSRALQGNQPQHF; CDR3 DNA: TGTGCCAGCAGCAGGGCCCTCCAGGGCAATCAGCCCCAGCATTTT